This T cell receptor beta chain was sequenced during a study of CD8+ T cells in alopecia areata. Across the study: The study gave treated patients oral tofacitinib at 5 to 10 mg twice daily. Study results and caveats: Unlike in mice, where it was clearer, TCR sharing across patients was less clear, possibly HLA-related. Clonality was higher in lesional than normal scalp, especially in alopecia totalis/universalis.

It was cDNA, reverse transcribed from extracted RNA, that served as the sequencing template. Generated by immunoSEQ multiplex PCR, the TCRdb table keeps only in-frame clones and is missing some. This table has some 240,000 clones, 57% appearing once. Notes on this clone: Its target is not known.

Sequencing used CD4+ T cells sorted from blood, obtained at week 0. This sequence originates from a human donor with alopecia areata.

The DNA for the CDR3 is TGCGCCAGCAGCCAAGTGGGACAGGCACGTAATCAGCCCCAGCATTTT. It is translated as CASSQVGQARNQPQHF. The chain carries TRBV4-1 and TRBJ1-5; 8 positions match TRBD1. J was trimmed by 4 bases and V by 1 base; bases with no gene match: 6. Germline loops: CDR1 MGHRA, CDR2 YSYEKL. CDR3 length: 16 residues.